The 10 T cell receptor beta chains presented below share a single source sample, sequenced in a study of post-analysis software for immune sequencing data. The antigens these receptors bind are not known. Study findings and constraints: TRBV segments more frequent in patients than in controls numbered several and included TRBV5-6, TRBV5-1 and TRBV20-1.

Prepared TCR beta cDNA libraries contained unique molecular identifiers. TCRdb redid the calling of the PCR reads with MiXCR, one entry per CDR3 protein. Of 650,000 to 850,000 distinct CDR3 sequences listed, roughly 58% are singletons. Input material: blood. The receptors originated from a girl aged 10-17 years with multiple sclerosis.

There are a few counts of this clonotype. V usage is TRBV14 and J usage is TRBJ2-7; the match to TRBD1 covers 12 bases. The CDR3 totals 18 residues. The V segment lost 0 bases and the J segment 5 bases; nucleotides outside the gene matches: 11. In germline, CDR1 is SGHDN, CDR2 FVKESK. The CDR3, as DNA: TGTGCCAGCAGCCAAGATGGATGGGACAGGGGGCGCCGCCACGAGCAGTACTTC. Encoded protein: CASSQDGWDRGRRHEQYF.

The V call is TRBV5-6, the J call TRBJ2-3, with D possibly TRBD1 on 5 matching bases. There are 15 residues in the CDR3. From germline, CDR1 is SGHDT and CDR2 YYEEEE. V was clipped by 3 bases and J by 2 bases, with 13 bases between them. The CDR3 loop is CASSSGFHITDTQYF. The CDR3 nucleotides are TGTGCCAGCAGCTCAGGGTTTCATATCACAGATACGCAGTATTTT.

This clonotype has a handful of counts. The chain links TRBV7-9 to TRBJ2-3; 9 bases match TRBD2. This CDR3 has 16 residues. The J segment lost 5 bases and the V segment lost 5 bases, leaving 11 bases of the junction unmatched. Germline V gene data show CDR1 as SEHNR and CDR2 as FQNEAQ (reference sequence). The CDR3 nucleotides are TGTGCCAGCAGCCCCGGACGCCAGCGGGGGGTAGATACGCAGTATTTT. This codes for CASSPGRQRGVDTQYF.

The chain uses TRBV29-1 and TRBJ2-7; TRBD1 matches 8 bases. The tail of the sequence fits TRBJ2-5 better, so the J call may be wrong. Germline loops: CDR1 SQVTM, CDR2 ANQGSEA. The CDR3 loop spans 14 amino acids. In nucleotides, the CDR3 is TGCAGCGTTGAATCGACAGGGGTGGAGGAGACCCAGTACTTC. This encodes CSVESTGVEETQYF.

This clonotype appeared a few times. The chain carries TRBV29-1 and TRBJ2-1; perhaps TRBD1 as D (8 bases). The CDR3 consists of 14 residues. The ends were cut back, 7 bases at V and 9 bases at J, with 22 bases in the middle. Germline CDR1 and CDR2: SQVTM and ANQGSEA. The CDR3 DNA reads as TGCAGCGAGACCACAGGGGGGGCAGGGGGTGAGCAGTTCTTC. Translation gives CSETTGGAGGEQFF.

This clonotype was found a few times. The rearrangement links TRBV5-1 to TRBJ2-1, with D hard to call. V lost 4 bases, J lost 5 bases, and 16 bases lay in between. The CDR3 totals 15 residues. The germline CDR1 and CDR2 sequences are SGHRS and YFSETQ. CDR3 sequence (DNA): TGCGCCAGCAGCCCGGCGCCTAGGGCCCACAATGAGCAGTTCTTC. This gives the protein CASSPAPRAHNEQFF.

The chain links TRBV10-3 to TRBJ2-3; D might be TRBD1 (6 bases). Trimming left V 10 bases short and J 12 bases short, with 26 bases between. Per germline, CDR1 ENHRY and CDR2 SYGVKD. The length of the CDR3 is 14 residues. The CDR3: CATLSVGSGTTQYF. The CDR3 region has the DNA TGTGCCACCCTATCCGTGGGGTCCGGGACAACACAGTATTTT.

This clonotype appeared a few times. The rearrangement joins TRBV24-1 to TRBJ2-1, with D hard to call. The CDR3 extends over 15 amino acids. CDR1 and CDR2 from the germline V gene are KGHDR and SFDVKD. V lost 4 bases and J 6 bases, leaving 15 bases between the germline ends. CDR3 in amino acids: CATSDHRVTPNEQFF. CDR3 DNA sequence: TGTGCCACCAGTGACCACCGTGTAACCCCCAATGAGCAGTTCTTC.

The rearrangement uses TRBV5-1 and TRBJ2-1; D is uncertain. The CDR3 totals 14 residues. Germline V CDR1 and CDR2: SGHRS, YFSETQ. Trimming shortened V by 4 bases and J by 0 bases, and 8 bases separated the two germline ends. The CDR3 region has the DNA TGCGCCAGCAGCCGGGTGGTCTCCTACAATGAGCAGTTCTTC. Its translation: CASSRVVSYNEQFF.

The V call is TRBV10-3, the J call TRBJ2-3; no reliable D call. This CDR3 has 17 amino acids. Trimming shortened V by 3 bases and J by 0 bases, and 16 bases separated the two germline ends. Per the germline V gene, CDR1 is ENHRY and CDR2 is SYGVKD. The CDR3 nucleotides are TGTGCCATCAGTGACACGTTGTCAGGCCTCAGCACAGATACGCAGTATTTT. This sequence encodes CAISDTLSGLSTDTQYF.